This T cell receptor (beta chain) emerged from a study of technical replicates of blood from a handful of donors. Some clones are missing from TCRdb's copy, which holds only in-frame ones; the method was immunoSEQ multiplex PCR. The sample contains under 85,000 clones, 85% to 95% of which appear only once. CDR1 and CDR2 from the germline V gene are MNHNS and SASEGT. The length of the CDR3 is 14 residues. Trimming removed 10 bases from V and 0 bases from J, with 13 bases in between. J is TRBJ2-1 and V is TRBV6-1; D is perhaps TRBD2 (6 bases). The clonotype comes from a human donor in good health. Sequenced: T cells isolated from PBMCs. As DNA, the CDR3 is TGTGCCACCTGGGCGGGGTTCTCCTACAATGAGCAGTTCTTC. The encoded protein is CATWAGFSYNEQFF.